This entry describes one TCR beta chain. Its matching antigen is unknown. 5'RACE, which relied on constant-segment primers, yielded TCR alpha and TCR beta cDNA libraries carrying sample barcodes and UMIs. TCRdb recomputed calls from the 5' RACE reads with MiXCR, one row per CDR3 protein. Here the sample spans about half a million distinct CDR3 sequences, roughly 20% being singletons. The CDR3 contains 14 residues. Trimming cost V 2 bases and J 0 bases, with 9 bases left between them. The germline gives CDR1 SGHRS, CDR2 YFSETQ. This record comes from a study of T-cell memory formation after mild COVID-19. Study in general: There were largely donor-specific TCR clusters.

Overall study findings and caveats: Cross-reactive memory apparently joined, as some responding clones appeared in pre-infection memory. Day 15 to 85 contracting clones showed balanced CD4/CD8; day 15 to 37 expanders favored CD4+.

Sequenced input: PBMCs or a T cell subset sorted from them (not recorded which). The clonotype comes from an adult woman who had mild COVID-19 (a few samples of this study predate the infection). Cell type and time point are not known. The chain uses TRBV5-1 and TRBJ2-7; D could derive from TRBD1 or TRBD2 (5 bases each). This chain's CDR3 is CASSFRGDSYEQYF. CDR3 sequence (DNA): TGCGCCAGCAGCTTTAGAGGGGACTCCTACGAGCAGTACTTC.